This T cell receptor (beta chain) appears in the sequencing data of a study of CD8 T cells in ankylosing spondylitis. Regarding the study as a whole: Researchers report that disease-linked clones proved CD8+ and relatively rare in peripheral blood. Significant enrichment of disease-linked clones was reported in matched ankylosing spondylitis synovial fluid. Apparently characteristic of ankylosing spondylitis blood was a TCR beta motif (eight highly homologous variants). In the blood and synovial fluid of reactive arthritis, some motif variants had been previously reported.

For TCR beta, libraries came from quantitative 5'-RACE with molecular barcodes. Each CDR3 protein is one row after TCRdb ran MiXCR on the 5' RACE reads. The table has around 770,000 distinct CDR3 sequences, 10% to 15% seen once; the top ten hold roughly 0.51%. After removal of 2 bases from V and 5 bases from J, the junction contained 4 bases not matched to a gene. This CDR3 has 14 residues. Germline V lookup: CDR1 SGHRS, CDR2 YFSETQ. This clonotype was counted once. Antigen: not known. The rearrangement links TRBV5-1 to TRBJ2-5; the match to TRBD1 covers 9 bases. The source of this sequence is a male donor with ankylosing spondylitis. The specimen sequenced was blood, either unsorted or a sorted T cell fraction (not recorded which). The CDR3 is CASSLGTGPETQYF. DNA of the CDR3: TGCGCCAGCAGCTTAGGGACAGGGCCTGAGACCCAGTACTTC.